The 14 T cell receptor beta chains below all came from one sample that was sequenced in a study of T cells expressing NK-cell markers. TCRdb reprocessed the 5' RACE reads, with one entry per CDR3 protein and no DNA. The sample's table shows some 500,000 distinct CDR3 sequences. Input material: blood T cells: a sorted CD56 or NKG2C T cell subset, CD4+ or CD8+ T cells, or bulk PBMC T cells (not recorded which). These TCRs come from a woman between 45 and 60 years old in good health.

The chain combines TRBV4-1 with TRBJ2-5; TCRdb designates TRBD2, a call that cannot be tested without DNA. The germline CDR1 and CDR2 sequences are MGHRA and YSYEKL. The CDR3 covers 13 residues. CDR3 residues: CASGLAGNRAQYF.

This rearrangement joins TRBV12-3 or TRBV12-4 to TRBJ2-2; the D gene TCRdb calls, TRBD2, cannot be checked with no DNA. This CDR3 region has 14 residues. This chain's CDR3 is CASRKAGGIGELFF.

The chain uses TRBV2 and TRBJ2-1; TCRdb lists TRBD2, though no DNA is available to test this call. CDR1 SNHLY and CDR2 FYNNEI come from the germline V gene. This CDR3 has 13 residues. The CDR3 reads CASSAGGSNEQFF.

This chain connects TRBV29-1 to TRBJ1-2. The CDR3 extends over 15 amino acids. Germline assignment: CDR1 SQVTM and CDR2 ANQGSEA. The CDR3 is CSVAEIQAGLGGYTF.

This chain links TRBV7-8 with TRBJ2-2. This CDR3 spans 13 amino acids. Germline V gives CDR1 SGHVS, CDR2 FQNEAQ. CDR3 in amino acids: CASSSVHTGELFF. The full variable domain, its missing parts supplied by reference TRBV7-8 and TRBJ2-2, is GAGVSQSPRYKVAKRGQDVALRCDPISGHVSLFWYQQALGQGPEFLTYFQNEAQLDKSGLPSDRFFAERPEGSVSTLKIQRTQQEDSAVYLCASSSVHTGELFFGEGSRLTVL.

The chain combines TRBV5-1 with TRBJ1-1; with no DNA, the TCRdb D assignment of TRBD1 cannot be verified. The length of the CDR3 is 15 residues. Per germline, CDR1 SGHRS and CDR2 YFSETQ. CDR3 sequence reads: CASSLGQGMNTEAFF.

The chain joins TRBV5-1 to TRBJ1-1. Germline loops: CDR1 SGHRS, CDR2 YFSETQ. This CDR3 region has 13 residues. CDR3 in amino acids: CASSVRTSGEAFF.

The chain joins TRBV2 to TRBJ1-5; the D call from TCRdb, TRBD1, cannot be confirmed without DNA. This CDR3 has 13 residues. Germline loops: CDR1 SNHLY, CDR2 FYNNEI. The CDR3 spells CASSRQEGQPQHF. The full variable domain, its missing parts supplied by reference TRBV2 and TRBJ1-5, is EPEVTQTPSHQVTQMGQEVILRCVPISNHLYFYWYRQILGQKVEFLVSFYNNEISEKSEIFDDQFSVERPDGSNFTLKIRSTKLEDSAMYFCASSRQEGQPQHFGDGTRLSIL.

The V call is TRBV3-1, the J call TRBJ2-7; TCRdb lists TRBD2, though no DNA is available to test this call. The V gene's germline CDR1 is LGHDT and CDR2 YNNKEL (reference sequence). This CDR3 has 17 amino acids. CDR3 sequence reads: CASSQHGASGRAEEQYF.

The chain has TRBV28 and TRBJ1-5; TCRdb designates TRBD1, a call that cannot be tested without DNA. This CDR3 is built from 18 residues. Germline assignment: CDR1 MDHEN and CDR2 SYDVKM. The CDR3 region is CASSLSRGLGSLDQPQHF. Drawing the rest from reference TRBV28 and TRBJ1-5, the complete variable domain is DVKVTQSSRYLVKRTGEKVFLECVQDMDHENMFWYRQDPGLGLRLIYFSYDVKMKEKGDIPEGYSVSREKKERFSLILESASTNQTSMYLCASSLSRGLGSLDQPQHFGDGTRLSIL.

The V call is TRBV6-5, the J call TRBJ1-1; the D gene TCRdb calls, TRBD1, cannot be checked with no DNA. Germline V CDR1 and CDR2: MNHEY, SVGAGI. This CDR3 has 15 residues. CDR3 loop: CASSYEGRQGIEAFF.

The V gene is TRBV6-6, the J gene TRBJ1-4. This CDR3 has 12 residues. Germline CDR1 is MNHNY and CDR2 is SVGAGI (reference sequence). The CDR3 loop is CASSYVPEKLFF.

J is TRBJ2-7 and V is TRBV3-1; there is no DNA to check the TCRdb D call of TRBD2. Germline V lookup: CDR1 LGHDT, CDR2 YNNKEL (reference sequence). This CDR3 region has 15 residues. The chain's CDR3 is CASSQTSGRRYEQYF.

This CDR3 reads CSEVSQETQYF. V is TRBV29-1 and J is TRBJ2-5. The germline CDR1 and CDR2 sequences are SQVTM and ANQGSEA. The CDR3 is made up of 11 amino acids. Drawing the rest from reference TRBV29-1 and TRBJ2-5, the complete variable domain is SAVISQKPSRDICQRGTSLTIQCQVDSQVTMMFWYRQQPGQSLTLIATANQGSEATYESGFVIDKFPISRPNLTFSTLTVSNMSPEDSSIYLCSEVSQETQYFGPGTRLLVL.